What follows are 23 T cell receptor beta chains derived from one specimen sequenced in a study of shared clonotypes between healthy human individuals. Assay used: immunoSEQ multiplex PCR; TCRdb lists only in-frame clones, some missing. The sample includes around 1.5 million clones, 95% to 99% seen only once; the top ten take 0.45%. Sequenced input: naive CD4+ T cells sorted from blood. Subset noted: CD45RA+ positively selected. The receptors here all came from a man between 25 and 39 years old in good health.

The rearrangement uses TRBV11-3 and TRBJ1-6; unclear D gene. The V gene lost 3 bases and the J gene lost 0 bases, with 3 bases spanning the gap. The length of the CDR3 is 14 residues. Germline CDR1 SGHNT, CDR2 YENEEA. CDR3 nucleotide sequence: TGTGCCAGCAGCTTGAGCTCCTATAATTCACCCCTCCACTTT. Amino acids: CASSLSSYNSPLHF.

For this clone: Additional DNA sequences in this sample encode the identical CDR3. This sequence joins TRBV20-1 and TRBJ2-2, with a weak D call TRBD1 (6 bases). Germline V gene lookup returns CDR1 DFQATT and CDR2 SNEGSKA (reference sequence). The CDR3 runs to 11 residues. Trimming took 6 bases from V and 5 from J, leaving 7 bases between them. CDR3 bases: TGCAGTGCCACAGGGACCGGGGAGCTGTTTTTT. Translated: CSATGTGELFF.

The CDR3 protein is CASSLVVGTAYQPQHF. The CDR3 region has the DNA TGTGCCAGCAGCTTAGTCGTAGGGACGGCATATCAGCCCCAGCATTTT. V is TRBV7-9 and J is TRBJ1-5, with D maybe TRBD1 (5 bases). Germline CDR1 is SEHNR and CDR2 is FQNEAQ (reference sequence). The CDR3 sequence is 16 residues long. V shed 1 base and J shed 5 bases, with 15 bases lying between them.

The V call is TRBV5-1, the J call TRBJ1-2; 8 bases agree with TRBD1. The germline V gene encodes CDR1 SGHRS and CDR2 YFSETQ. J lost 4 bases, V lost 2 bases, and 7 bases had no gene match. The CDR3 extends over 15 amino acids. DNA for the CDR3: TGCGCCAGCAGCTTCGAGACAGGGGTTTCCTATGGCTACACCTTC. It codes for CASSFETGVSYGYTF.

The CDR3 DNA sequence: TGTGCCAGCAGTTCGAATATACAGGGCCAGCAGGCTTTCTTT. Encoded protein: CASSSNIQGQQAFF. The rearrangement joins TRBV28 to TRBJ1-1, with a possible D match to TRBD1 (6 bases). V lost 4 bases and J 11 bases, leaving 20 bases between the germline ends. Germline V gene sequence: CDR1 MDHEN, CDR2 SYDVKM. The CDR3 contains 14 residues.

The CDR3 DNA reads TGTGCCAGCAGCCGATCCCAGACAGGGAGTGGAAACACCATATATTTT. This gives the protein CASSRSQTGSGNTIYF. J is TRBJ1-3 and V is TRBV5-4, with TRBD1 identical over 7 bases. CDR3 length equals 16 residues. Per germline, CDR1 SGHNT and CDR2 YYREEE (reference sequence). J was trimmed by 3 bases and V by 4 bases; bases with no gene match: 10.

The V call is TRBV18, the J call TRBJ2-1; possible D gene TRBD1, 6 bases. V shed 4 bases and J shed 5 bases, with 12 bases lying between them. CDR1 and CDR2 (germline): KGHSH, LQKENI. CDR3 length: 14 amino acids. The CDR3 region is CASSRRDNDNEQFF. In nucleotides, the CDR3 is TGTGCCAGCTCACGAAGGGACAACGACAATGAGCAGTTCTTC.

This chain uses TRBV23-1 with TRBJ1-1; D remains ambiguous. TRBV23-1 is annotated as an ORF whose role is uncertain. The CDR3 runs 14 residues. The V and J ends lost 4 bases and 1 base respectively, with 10 bases between them. The CDR3 DNA reads as TGCGCCAGCAGTCCCAGCCCAGAGAACACTGAAGCTTTCTTT. Amino acid sequence: CASSPSPENTEAFF.

The genes are TRBV19 and TRBJ2-7; 7 bases fit TRBD2. J gave up 2 bases and V 7 bases, and 5 bases lay outside the gene matches. The CDR3 is made up of 13 amino acids. Germline CDR1 LNHDA, CDR2 SQIVND (reference sequence). In DNA, the CDR3 is TGTGCCAGTAATGACGGGAGGACCTACGAGCAGTACTTC. Protein: CASNDGRTYEQYF.

The gene calls are TRBV27 and TRBJ1-2; 10 positions match TRBD1. Germline loops: CDR1 MNHEY, CDR2 SMNVEV (reference sequence). V was pared by 5 bases and J by 6 bases, with 18 bases of the junction left unmatched. This CDR3 region has 18 residues. CDR3 loop: CASSRTGGTGQGEDGYTF. CDR3 DNA: TGTGCCAGCAGTAGGACCGGCGGGACTGGACAGGGGGAAGATGGCTACACCTTC.

This clone was counted once. The chain couples TRBV27 to TRBJ2-2; 8 nucleotides align to TRBD2. The CDR3 is 17 residues long. Germline V CDR1 and CDR2: MNHEY, SMNVEV (reference sequence). V shed 5 bases, J shed 3 bases, and the junction held 11 bases outside the gene matches. The CDR3 is CASSRLSAGGHTGELFF. The CDR3 DNA is TGTGCCAGCAGTCGCCTCTCGGCGGGAGGTCACACCGGGGAGCTGTTTTTT.

The chain links TRBV7-8 to TRBJ2-5; a possible D gene is TRBD2 (6 bases). V was clipped by 5 bases and J by 5 bases, with 21 bases between them. The germline gives CDR1 SGHVS, CDR2 FQNEAQ. The CDR3 consists of 16 residues. CDR3 in amino acids: CASSPGGERVGETQYF. For the CDR3, the DNA is TGTGCCAGCAGCCCTGGTGGGGAGCGGGTGGGGGAGACCCAGTACTTC.

Of note for this clone: Other DNA sequences in this sample translate to the same CDR3. This chain links TRBV5-4 with TRBJ1-1, with D possibly matching TRBD1 (5 bases). Germline V lookup: CDR1 SGHNT, CDR2 YYREEE (reference sequence). This CDR3 spans 14 amino acids. Between the trimmed V and J ends, which lost 0 bases and 1 base, there was a span of 7 bases. The CDR3 DNA sequence: TGTGCCAGCAGCTTGGTGGGGGGGAACACTGAAGCTTTCTTT. Its translation is CASSLVGGNTEAFF.

This chain joins TRBV28 and TRBJ2-7; D unclear. Trimming cost V 3 bases and J 3 bases, with 18 bases left between them. The CDR3 length is 16 residues. Germline assignment: CDR1 MDHEN and CDR2 SYDVKM. DNA of the CDR3: TGTGCCAGCAGTTTTTCTTCGTGGGGTAAAGGCTACGAGCAGTACTTC. Translation gives CASSFSSWGKGYEQYF.

The rearrangement uses TRBV7-6 and TRBJ1-5; D gene unclear. Germline CDR1 and CDR2: SGHVS and FNYEAQ. With 1 base removed from V and 3 bases from J, the gap between germline ends came to 16 bases. This CDR3 spans 17 amino acids. In DNA, the CDR3 is TGTGCCAGCAGCTTAGGCAAGGCCCCAACCCACAATCAGCCCCAGCATTTT. Its translation: CASSLGKAPTHNQPQHF.

The rearrangement links TRBV10-3 to TRBJ2-1, with 8 bases identical to TRBD1. The CDR3 consists of 16 residues. The germline V gene encodes CDR1 ENHRY and CDR2 SYGVKD. J was trimmed by 2 bases and V by 0 bases; bases with no gene match: 3. Here the CDR3 DNA reads TGTGCCATCAGTGAGTCAACGGGACAGGCCTACAATGAGCAGTTCTTC. It translates to CAISESTGQAYNEQFF.

The gene calls are TRBV6-5 and TRBJ2-7; D is ambiguous. Deletions cut 0 bases from V and 0 bases from J, with 9 bases between. The V gene's germline CDR1 is MNHEY and CDR2 SVGAGI. The CDR3 is made up of 15 amino acids. CDR3 bases: TGTGCCAGCAGTTACTCGATTAGTGGCTCCTACGAGCAGTACTTC. The encoded protein is CASSYSISGSYEQYF.

The V gene is TRBV7-2, the J gene TRBJ2-7, with 10 bases aligning to TRBD2. The germline gives CDR1 SGHTA, CDR2 FQGNSA. This CDR3 comprises 15 residues. J was trimmed by 8 bases and V by 1 base; bases with no gene match: 8. In DNA form, the CDR3 reads TGTGCCAGCAGCTTAGAGCCAGCGGGAGGGCCCCAGCAGTACTTC. Protein: CASSLEPAGGPQQYF. Supplemented by reference TRBV7-2 and TRBJ2-7, the full variable domain reads GAGVSQSPSNKVTEKGKDVELRCDPISGHTALYWYRQSLGQGLEFLIYFQGNSAPDKSGLPSDRFSAERTGGSVSTLTIQRTQQEDSAVYLCASSLEPAGGPQQYFGPGTRLTVT.

In the case of this clone: Additional DNA sequences in this sample encode the identical CDR3. The chain's CDR3 is CASSEPNSYEQYF. The CDR3 nucleotides are TGCGCCAGCAGTGAGCCTAACTCCTACGAGCAGTACTTC. The rearrangement joins TRBV10-1 to TRBJ2-7; D gene ambiguous. There are 13 residues in the CDR3. In germline, CDR1 is WNHNN, CDR2 SYGVQD (reference sequence). Trimming took off 2 bases at V and 0 bases at J, with 5 bases between the two ends.

This clone came up once. The chain employs TRBV6-1 and TRBJ2-1; a weak D match, TRBD2 (6 bases). The CDR3 runs 13 residues. Deletions cut 5 bases from V and 4 bases from J, with 9 bases between. Germline V lookup: CDR1 MNHNS, CDR2 SASEGT. The CDR3 region is CASSPGVYNEQFF. For the CDR3, the DNA is TGTGCCAGCAGTCCGGGGGTGTACAATGAGCAGTTCTTC.

The chain uses TRBV10-2 and TRBJ2-1; 8 nucleotides match TRBD2. Trimming cost V 1 base and J 9 bases; bases outside gene matches: 5. The CDR3 is made up of 14 amino acids. Germline V gene data show CDR1 as WSHSY and CDR2 as SAAADI. The CDR3 bases are TGCGCCAGCAGTGAGTGGACTAGCCCGGGTGAGCAGTTCTTC. Translating it yields CASSEWTSPGEQFF.

The chain combines TRBV5-1 with TRBJ2-3, with D unresolved. The CDR3 is made up of 16 amino acids. V lost 2 bases and J lost 1, with 14 bases in between. CDR1 and CDR2 (germline): SGHRS, YFSETQ. CDR3 residues: CASSFLLTARTDTQYF. In DNA, the CDR3 is TGCGCCAGCAGCTTTCTTTTGACTGCTCGCACAGATACGCAGTATTTT. Full variable domain (rest looked up from reference TRBV5-1 and TRBJ2-3): KAGVTQTPRYLIKTRGQQVTLSCSPISGHRSVSWYQQTPGQGLQFLFEYFSETQRNKGNFPGRFSGRQFSNSRSEMNVSTLELGDSALYLCASSFLLTARTDTQYFGPGTRLTVL.

The chain combines TRBV6-1 with TRBJ2-4, with TRBD2 identical over 7 bases. CDR1 is MNHNS, CDR2 SASEGT, per germline. V lost 0 bases and J lost 1; bases outside the gene matches: 0. This CDR3 spans 15 amino acids. The CDR3 DNA follows: TGTGCCAGCAGTGAAGCGGGAGGGGCCAAAAACATTCAGTACTTC. Protein: CASSEAGGAKNIQYF.